What follows are 26 T cell receptor beta chains derived from one specimen sequenced in a study of cytomegalovirus exposure and HLA in healthy donors. Some clones are missing from TCRdb's copy, which holds only in-frame ones; the method was immunoSEQ multiplex PCR. The table shows 160,000 or so clones, with 84% occurring only once. Sequenced: PBMCs. Receptors were obtained from a young man in good health and CMV-seropositive.

V gene TRBV6-1 combines with J gene TRBJ1-1; perhaps TRBD1 as D (5 bases). Germline CDR1 is MNHNS and CDR2 is SASEGT. Trimming took off 1 base at V and 1 base at J, with 16 bases between the two ends. There are 17 residues in the CDR3. The CDR3 reads CASSEVVRTGRNTEAFF. CDR3 sequence (DNA): TGTGCCAGCAGTGAAGTCGTCCGAACAGGCCGGAACACTGAAGCTTTCTTT.

The gene calls are TRBV6-6 and TRBJ1-5; no definite D call. Per germline, CDR1 MNHNY and CDR2 SVGAGI (reference sequence). The CDR3 spans 11 residues. V was clipped by 2 bases and J by 15 bases, with 11 bases between them. The CDR3 DNA reads as TGTGCCAGCAGTTACGAAGGAGTAGGGCATTTT. As protein: CASSYEGVGHF.

This clone turned up a few times. This chain's CDR3 is CASSLSGGGVDTQYF. In DNA, the CDR3 is TGTGCCAGCAGCCTCTCCGGAGGAGGAGTAGATACGCAGTATTTT. The chain links TRBV7-3 to TRBJ2-3, with TRBD2 as a possible D gene (5 bases). The CDR3 has 15 residues. CDR1 is SGHTA, CDR2 FQGTGA, per germline. Trimming cost V 5 bases and J 5 bases, with 17 bases left between them.

This clone was seen ten or more times. The chain links TRBV30 to TRBJ2-7, with D possibly being TRBD2 (5 bases). There are 13 residues in the CDR3. Germline V lookup: CDR1 GTSNPN, CDR2 SVGIG (reference sequence). Trimming took 6 bases from V and 2 from J, leaving 14 bases between them. The CDR3 loop is CACAGVRPYEQYF. The CDR3 DNA reads as TGTGCCTGTGCGGGTGTGCGTCCCTACGAGCAGTACTTC.

V gene TRBV28 combines with J gene TRBJ2-3; D remains unclear. Trimming pared 6 bases from V and 4 bases from J, leaving 11 bases between. The CDR3 is 13 residues long. From germline, CDR1 is MDHEN and CDR2 SYDVKM. The CDR3 DNA reads TGTGCCAGCAGCCCCCCTAATCCAGATACGCAGTATTTT. Translation: CASSPPNPDTQYF.

The J gene is TRBJ1-1, the V gene TRBV5-1; possible D gene TRBD1, 5 bases. CDR3 length equals 16 residues. The germline V gene encodes CDR1 SGHRS and CDR2 YFSETQ. V was pared by 0 bases and J by 1 base, with 13 bases between. The DNA of the CDR3 is TGCGCCAGCAGCTTGGTACCAGGGCTTTCGAACACTGAAGCTTTCTTT. Amino acids: CASSLVPGLSNTEAFF.

The rearrangement joins TRBV5-6 to TRBJ1-4; TRBD1 matches 7 bases. CDR1 and CDR2 from the germline V gene are SGHDT and YYEEEE. V was pared by 4 bases and J by 5 bases, with 2 bases of the junction left unmatched. This CDR3 is built from 13 residues. The CDR3 nucleotides read TGTGCCAGCAGCGCGGACAGGAATGAAAAACTGTTTTTT. This translates into CASSADRNEKLFF.

The chain has TRBV10-3 and TRBJ2-1; TRBD2 aligns across 9 bases. Germline CDR1 reads ENHRY; CDR2 reads SYGVKD. This CDR3 contains 15 residues. The V segment lost 10 bases and the J segment 0 bases; nucleotides outside the gene matches: 7. The DNA for the CDR3 is TGTGCCACCATCCTAGCGGGGACCTCCTACAATGAGCAGTTCTTC. It translates to CATILAGTSYNEQFF.

This chain links TRBV28 with TRBJ1-1, with 8 bases lining up with TRBD1. The CDR3 is 14 residues long. Trimming at V came to 6 bases and at J to 5 bases, leaving 8 bases not matched to a gene. From germline, CDR1 is MDHEN and CDR2 SYDVKM. The CDR3 is CASSGPDRETEAFF. CDR3 in DNA: TGTGCCAGCAGCGGCCCGGACAGGGAAACTGAAGCTTTCTTT.

The genes are TRBV4-1 and TRBJ2-7, with 10 bases fitting TRBD1. The trim removed 2 bases at V and 4 bases at J, leaving 2 bases unmatched. Looked up from germline, CDR1 is MGHRA and CDR2 is YSYEKL. The CDR3 runs to 14 residues. This CDR3 is CASSQPGQGYEQYF. As DNA, the CDR3 is TGCGCCAGCAGCCAACCGGGACAGGGGTACGAGCAGTACTTC.

J is TRBJ2-1 and V is TRBV9, with 11 bases that match TRBD2. This CDR3 has 16 residues. V lost 4 bases, J lost 2 bases, and 5 bases stayed unmatched. Germline V lookup: CDR1 SGDLS, CDR2 YYNGEE. The CDR3 region has the DNA TGTGCCAGCAGCCCCCAGGGACTAGCGGCCTACAATGAGCAGTTCTTC. Translating gives CASSPQGLAAYNEQFF.

The chain couples TRBV7-2 to TRBJ2-2; TRBD2 agrees at 8 bases. Germline CDR1 SGHTA, CDR2 FQGNSA. The CDR3 has 15 residues. V lost 0 bases, J lost 4 bases, and 1 base stayed unmatched. The CDR3 here is CASSLATSGTGELFF. The CDR3 bases are TGTGCCAGCAGCTTAGCAACTAGCGGCACCGGGGAGCTGTTTTTT.

The chain employs TRBV27 and TRBJ2-3, with TRBD2 matching 10 bases. V lost 3 bases to trimming and J lost 1 base; unmatched junction nucleotides: 7. Germline lookup yields CDR1 MNHEY and CDR2 SMNVEV (reference sequence). The CDR3 consists of 17 residues. CDR3 coding DNA: TGTGCCAGCAGTTTGTGGGCTAGCGGGGGACGCACAGATACGCAGTATTTT. It specifies CASSLWASGGRTDTQYF.

The rearrangement uses TRBV10-3 and TRBJ2-1; 9 bases are shared with TRBD2. Unmatched junction bases numbered 8, after V lost 4 bases and J lost 7 bases. CDR3 size: 15 residues. CDR1 and CDR2 (germline): ENHRY, SYGVKD. The CDR3 protein is CAISVGSGRENEQFF. In DNA form, the CDR3 reads TGTGCCATCAGTGTCGGTAGCGGGAGAGAAAATGAGCAGTTCTTC.

The chain couples TRBV6-6 to TRBJ2-3; 9 bases match TRBD2. The CDR3 covers 16 residues. Germline-derived CDR1 and CDR2 are MNHNY and SVGAGI (reference sequence). Trimming removed 6 bases from V and 2 bases from J; junction bases left unmatched: 9. CDR3 protein: CASSPAQRGDTDTQYF. DNA for the CDR3: TGTGCCAGCAGCCCAGCCCAGCGGGGGGACACAGATACGCAGTATTTT.

This chain joins TRBV4-1 and TRBJ2-4; 8 positions match TRBD1. V lost 3 bases to trimming and J lost 1 base; unmatched junction nucleotides: 8. The germline gives CDR1 MGHRA, CDR2 YSYEKL. This CDR3 is built from 17 residues. CDR3 in DNA: TGCGCCAGCAGCCAGTTCCCGGACAGGGTGGCCAAAAACATTCAGTACTTC. Protein product: CASSQFPDRVAKNIQYF.

The chain joins TRBV9 to TRBJ2-3, with D maybe TRBD2 (6 bases). The CDR3 covers 16 residues. V was cut by 3 bases and J by 1 base, with 15 bases left in between. CDR1 is SGDLS, CDR2 YYNGEE, per germline. CDR3 nucleotides: TGTGCCAGCAGCGGCTTGGGAGGATTTGGCACAGATACGCAGTATTTT. Translating gives CASSGLGGFGTDTQYF.

The chain uses TRBV25-1 and TRBJ1-6, with D unclear. Germline V gene sequence: CDR1 MGHDK, CDR2 SYGVNS. Trimming removed 8 bases from V and 10 bases from J, with 15 bases in between. This CDR3 comprises 13 residues. The chain's CDR3 is CASAPRYGSPLHF. CDR3 DNA: TGTGCCAGCGCCCCTAGGTATGGCTCACCCCTCCACTTT.

V is TRBV18 and J is TRBJ2-2, with 14 bases aligning to TRBD2. The J segment lost 6 bases and the V segment lost 2 bases, leaving 8 bases of the junction unmatched. Germline V CDR1 and CDR2: KGHSH, LQKENI. The CDR3 runs to 18 residues. CDR3: CASSPNPGTSGGSGELFF. DNA of the CDR3: TGTGCCAGCTCACCAAACCCCGGGACTAGCGGGGGCTCCGGGGAGCTGTTTTTT.

The chain joins TRBV5-4 to TRBJ2-1, with D possibly matching TRBD2 (5 bases). CDR1 is SGHNT, CDR2 YYREEE, per germline (reference sequence). CDR3 size: 15 residues. Trimming took off 5 bases at V and 0 bases at J, with 12 bases between the two ends. CDR3 protein: CASRGGGSSYNEQFF. The CDR3 DNA reads TGTGCCAGCAGGGGTGGTGGGAGCTCCTACAATGAGCAGTTCTTC.

The rearrangement joins TRBV28 to TRBJ2-7; D is possibly TRBD2 (6 bases). CDR3 length: 14 amino acids. The ends were cut back, 2 bases at V and 5 bases at J, with 13 bases in the middle. Germline CDR1 is MDHEN and CDR2 is SYDVKM. In DNA, the CDR3 is TGTGCCAGCAGTTTAGGGCAGGGAGGTCACGAGCAGTACTTC. Protein sequence: CASSLGQGGHEQYF.

The V gene is TRBV4-2, the J gene TRBJ2-6, with D unclear. V lost 3 bases, J lost 0 bases, and 9 bases lay in between. Looked up from germline, CDR1 is LGHNA and CDR2 is YNFKEQ. There are 16 residues in the CDR3. For the CDR3, the DNA is TGTGCCAGCAGCCATGATCAGTCCTCTGGGGCCAACGTCCTGACTTTC. Encoded protein: CASSHDQSSGANVLTF.

The chain links TRBV5-8 to TRBJ2-3; 9 bases are shared with TRBD2. This CDR3 is built from 16 residues. The germline V gene encodes CDR1 SGHTS and CDR2 YDEGEE. Trimming took 4 bases from V and 6 from J; bases not matched to a gene: 12. CDR3 protein: CASSPVRLAGRDTQYF. CDR3 nucleotide sequence: TGTGCCAGCAGCCCGGTTAGGCTAGCGGGACGGGATACGCAGTATTTT.

This chain connects TRBV30 to TRBJ2-1; 7 nucleotides line up with TRBD2. Germline CDR1 is GTSNPN and CDR2 is SVGIG (reference sequence). This CDR3 is built from 12 residues. Trimming at V came to 4 bases and at J to 9 bases, leaving 6 bases not matched to a gene. In DNA, the CDR3 is TGTGCCTGGAAGAGAAGCGGGACTGAGCAGTTCTTC. Protein sequence: CAWKRSGTEQFF.

The V gene is TRBV4-3, the J gene TRBJ2-3; no firm D call. V lost 2 bases to trimming and J lost 5 bases, with 11 bases between them. Germline lookup yields CDR1 LGHNA and CDR2 YSLEER. The CDR3 is 14 residues long. The CDR3 DNA sequence: TGCGCCAGCAGCCAAAAGAGATTATTAGATACGCAGTATTTT. This encodes CASSQKRLLDTQYF.

The chain employs TRBV9 and TRBJ2-6; no firm D call. The CDR3 is made up of 17 amino acids. CDR1 is SGDLS and CDR2 is YYNGEE in the germline V gene. Deletions cut 0 bases from V and 8 bases from J, with 18 bases between. CDR3: CASSVGMSGTHPNVLTF. The CDR3, as DNA: TGTGCCAGCAGCGTAGGAATGTCTGGCACACATCCCAACGTCCTGACTTTC.